This T cell receptor beta chain came from a study of graft-versus-host responses after intestinal transplantation (dated by TCRdb to the early 2020s). Background for the entire study: The transplants that recipients got were multivisceral, liver-intestinal, or isolated intestinal. Of the 20 to 25 intestinal transplant recipients enrolled in the cohort, one of whom was a retransplant, a few patients without pretransplant specimens were excluded. Rather than going through the commercial service, samples from three later patients were sequenced in-house on an Illumina MiSeq and processed with MiXCR. Anti-thymocyte globulin induction was given to all recipients, followed by maintenance tacrolimus and steroids for approximately three years. Donor T cell macrochimerism was defined as a peak of at least 4% donor T cells among recipient peripheral blood mononuclear cells. After intestinal transplantation, graft-versus-host and host-versus-graft alloreactive T cell clones in the graft, circulation and bone marrow were tracked using bulk TCR-beta CDR3 sequencing. To identify alloreactive clones, pre-transplant mixed lymphocyte reaction products were sequenced and compared with unstimulated pre-transplant donor and recipient T cells. What the study reported, not specific to this receptor: GvH clones were detected in recipient bone marrow, and some of these GvH clones were observed earlier in ileal mucosa or blood, consistent with an intestinal mucosal origin. Early after transplant, peak levels of circulating GvH clones were associated with declines in HvG clones. In patients with donor T cell macrochimerism, the allografts had high GvH to HvG T cell clonal ratios. The relatively low number and heterogeneity of intestinal transplant patients limited the conclusions.

Interpreted using the paper, the time point label stands for: cells obtained before transplantation from donor or recipient. CD3+CD4+ and CD3+CD8+ populations were FACS-sorted from unstimulated pre-transplant donor and recipient cells taken from spleen or lymph nodes. Receptors were amplified or captured by the immunoSEQ multiplex PCR assay. For most patients, genomic DNA was isolated using the Qiagen DNeasy Blood and Tissue Kit and was shipped frozen to Adaptive Biotechnologies for TCR sequencing. Adaptive Biotechnologies carried out high-throughput TCR-beta CDR3 sequencing of genomic DNA for most patients. For the original study's pipeline: TCR sequencing data were retrieved from Adaptive's ImmunoSEQ software for 15 to 20 patients, whereas a few other patients were processed with MiXCR and VDJtools. To correct CD4 versus CD8 sorting errors, sequences present in both subsets at a frequency ratio below 5:1 were removed. CDR3 nucleotide sequences shared between donor and recipient were removed because the origin of such sequences could not be assigned. To be classed as alloreactive, a clone needed at least 2-fold expansion over unstimulated cells and a minimum CFSE-low frequency of 0.002% (template counts) or 0.001% (read counts). A clone was considered mappable if detected in the sequenced pre-transplant spleen, lymph node, or MLR CFSE-low populations of the donor or recipient. Cumulative frequency of alloreactive clones was calculated as a percentage of all sequences weighted by copy number. The source is immuneACCESS, and TCRdb retained only in-frame sequences with V and J called. Part of the clones is not carried over; for the studies checked, unresolved V genes explain less than half of this, and the remainder is unexplained. That table is the source of V, J and clone size, and D and trimming were worked out from the DNA. Recorded for this sample are some 150,000 clones; nearly 95% of them occurred a single time. About 0.18% of the sample comes from the top ten.

Including the terminal cysteine and phenylalanine, the CDR3 comprises 10 residues. Only the CDR3 DNA stays, 30 bases, in frame from base 1. The CDR1 and CDR2 encoded by the germline V gene are MNHNS and SASEGT. Only a few counts were recorded for this clone. Its binding antigen is unknown. One end of the junction is discordant with germline, which a read error may explain. The chain links TRBV6-1 with TRBJ2-7, with the D gene too uncertain to name. This clonotype originated in a human donor who received an intestinal transplant. Specimen: unstimulated CD4+ T cells sorted from spleen or lymph node cells, collected before intestinal transplant. The nucleotide sequence is TGTGCCAGCAGTGAAGCTAATCCGTATTTC. Its protein product is CASSEANPYF.